This T cell receptor beta chain was found in a study of early T cells in non-severe SARS-CoV-2 infection (dated by TCRdb to about 2021). For the study in its entirety: Bulk RNA from unsorted whole blood was used for TCR sequencing, so alpha and beta chains could not be paired.

The study was a case-control design nested within a healthcare worker cohort in London, UK, with weekly nasopharyngeal swab PCR tests and blood sampling. Healthcare workers were enrolled in the week of the UK lockdown, from 23 to 31 March 2020, and were followed every week for up to roughly 15 weeks. The full study reports these points: VDJdb matching was skewed toward anti-spike CD8 responses, so virus-specific expansions were likely underestimated and private and CD4 specificities were missed.

Library method: 5' RACE. This sample was sequenced with a NextSeq 500. To correct for sequencing error and PCR bias, the TCR library protocol tagged individual cDNA molecules with unique molecular identifiers. Both TCR alpha and beta chains were sequenced, and tight co-correlation was observed between alpha and beta sequence abundances in each sample. The study's processing was this. Decombinator V4 was used to perform V gene, J gene and CDR3 annotation of TCR sequences. TCRs were defined as expanded if a significant change between any two time points was detected under a Poisson model with p below 0.0001. TCR abundances were normalised to the total number of TCRs sequenced per sample and expressed as counts per million. VDJdb, accessed 1 November 2021, was searched for CMV, EBV and SARS-CoV-2 annotated TCRs, excluding TCRs annotated for multiple antigens. TCRdb passed the public sequencing reads through fastp at Q25 and MiXCR, retaining productive beta sequences. Each entry merges the rows of one CDR3 protein and shows their most common DNA and genes. Here the V and J calls rest on TCRdb's processing, not on the authors' analysis. For this sample there are roughly 53,000 distinct CDR3 sequences; 10% to 15% appear just once. The ten biggest clones cover over 2% of the sample.

This clonotype has just a few counts. Its antigen has not been determined. Base qualities were left out, and no much larger clone turns up one base away. The origin of this receptor is an adult who was a healthcare worker with PCR-confirmed SARS-CoV-2 infection or an uninfected control (not recorded which). Source: whole blood, taken at baseline.

The CDR3 in this case is CSARYLDSSNQPQHF. The nucleotides are TGCAGTGCTAGATATCTGGACAGTAGCAATCAGCCCCAGCATTTT. The V gene is TRBV20-1 and the J gene is TRBJ1-5; the D segment could be TRBD1, given 6 matching bases. Inclusive of the bounding cysteine and phenylalanine, the CDR3 is 15 residues long. Only CDR3 DNA remains: 45 bases, in frame from the first base. The V end loses 2 bases and the J end loses 0 bases, and a stretch of 11 bases separates them. The germline V gene (reference sequence) gives CDR1 as DFQATT and CDR2 as SNEGSKA.